Below are 2 T cell receptor beta chains sequenced from a single sample in a study of PD-1 blockade in classical Hodgkin lymphoma. TCRdb keeps only in-frame clones here, not all; method: immunoSEQ multiplex PCR. This sample yields about 12,000 clones, of which 80% to 85% are seen a single time; just under 25% belongs to the top ten. Exposure to brentuximab vedotin varied, and each patient had relapsed following autologous stem cell transplantation. The sample was peripheral blood mononuclear cells (PBMCs), taken at baseline. All receptors come from a human donor with classical Hodgkin lymphoma.

The chain recombines TRBV28 with TRBJ2-4; D might be TRBD1 (6 bases). V was pared by 8 bases and J by 2 bases, with 13 bases between. Germline CDR1 is MDHEN and CDR2 is SYDVKM. The CDR3 runs to 14 residues. Written as DNA, the CDR3 is TGTGCCAGCGGGGACATAACTCCCAAAAACATTCAGTACTTC. As protein: CASGDITPKNIQYF.

The chain carries TRBV30 and TRBJ1-3, with unresolved D. V lost 4 bases to trimming and J lost 0 bases, with 7 bases between them. Germline lookup yields CDR1 GTSNPN and CDR2 SVGIG (reference sequence). This CDR3 has 13 amino acids. CDR3: CAWIGFSGNTIYF. In nucleotides, the CDR3 is TGTGCCTGGATAGGGTTCTCTGGAAACACCATATATTTT. Full variable domain (remainder filled in from reference TRBV30 and TRBJ1-3): SQTIHQWPATLVQPVGSPLSLECTVEGTSNPNLYWYRQAAGRGLQLLFYSVGIGQISSEVPQNLSASRPQDRQFILSSKKLLLSDSGFYLCAWIGFSGNTIYFGEGSWLTVV.